The clone carrying this TCR beta chain occurred many times. Its specificity is not known. The data belong to a study of T cells in Graves' hyperthyroidism and ophthalmopathy. Study-level points and caveats: Stable hyperthyroidism and ophthalmopathy were separated using 13 V-J signatures.

Hyperthyroidism in the patients, aged 18 to 65, was newly diagnosed and under 2 months in duration. Not enrolled were patients with uncontrolled infection, other autoimmune disease, pregnancy or lactation. This CDR3 region has 16 residues. V was pared by 0 bases and J by 6 bases, with 14 bases between. CDR1 is SGHAT and CDR2 is FQNNGV in the germline V gene. RNA transcripts yielded amplified TCR beta CDR3 regions. RT-PCR in the first round (using the HTBI primer set) targeted the TCR CDR3. One entry per CDR3 protein, called by TCRdb with MiXCR from the multiplex PCR reads. The data hold 300,000 to 400,000 distinct CDR3 sequences, with roughly 13% observed a single time.

This TCR was recovered from a woman in her twenties or thirties with Graves' hyperthyroidism. Material: blood. The V call is TRBV11-2, the J call TRBJ2-2, with D possibly being TRBD2 (6 bases). The CDR3 spells CASSLDLTGSAGELFF. The DNA for the CDR3 is TGTGCCAGCAGCTTAGATCTCACCGGGAGTGCCGGGGAGCTGTTTTTT.